This entry concerns a single TCR beta chain. The data were taken from a study of blood T cell repertoires in COVID-19. Study-wide context: The study drew acute and convalescent COVID-19 samples from the United States, Italy and Spain. Sample material is recorded as cDNA or gDNA derived from T cells, B-cell-depleted T cells, or PBMCs.

Source study methods: Amplified reference gene primers provided the basis for estimating nucleated cell counts. Only in-frame clones appear in the TCRdb table, and some are missing; sequencing was by immunoSEQ multiplex PCR. The DNA was the basis for D and trimming; V, J and clone size are from that table. The data hold 50,000 to 65,000 clones, with around 85% observed a single time. The sample was peripheral blood. This sequence was found in a human donor in a cohort sampled during active COVID-19.

The CDR3 loop is CASRPGGSYEQYF. The CDR3 DNA sequence: TGTGCCAGCAGGCCAGGGGGCTCCTACGAGCAGTACTTC. The J gene is TRBJ2-7, the V gene TRBV28, with 7 bases matching TRBD1. The ends lost 6 bases at V and 0 bases at J; junction bases unmatched: 2. Per the germline V gene, CDR1 is MDHEN and CDR2 is SYDVKM. This CDR3 has 13 amino acids.